What follows are 18 T cell receptor beta chains derived from one specimen sequenced in a study of CD8 T cells in Susac syndrome. Random hexamers served to reverse transcribe roughly 0.45 to 1 ug RNA. One entry per CDR3 protein results from TCRdb running MiXCR on the immunoSEQ multiplex PCR reads. Here the sample spans approximately 200,000 distinct CDR3 sequences, nearly 95% being singletons. The sequenced sample consisted of CD4+ T cells from PBMCs. The receptor source for this set is a human donor with multiple sclerosis.

This chain joins TRBV11-3 and TRBJ2-5, with D unclear. The CDR3 covers 15 residues. The germline V gene has CDR1 SGHNT and CDR2 YENEEA. The V and J ends lost 5 bases and 1 base respectively, with 14 bases between them. CDR3 region: CASSPRATSQETQYF. The CDR3 DNA sequence: TGTGCCAGCAGCCCAAGGGCGACAAGCCAAGAGACCCAGTACTTC.

The sample holds one count of this clonotype. V usage is TRBV12-3 or TRBV12-4 and J usage is TRBJ2-4; the D is unclear. The CDR3 is made up of 11 amino acids. V lost 6 bases, J lost 6 bases, and 6 bases lay in between. The chain's CDR3 is CASSGRNIQYF. In nucleotides, the CDR3 is TGTGCCAGCAGCGGACGAAACATTCAGTACTTC.

This rearrangement joins TRBV6-5 to TRBJ2-5, with a tentative D call TRBD1 (5 bases). CDR3 length equals 13 residues. V lost 10 bases and J 5 bases, leaving 17 bases between the germline ends. CDR1 and CDR2 from the germline V gene are MNHEY and SVGAGI. CDR3: CATRRGSLETQYF. The CDR3, as DNA: TGTGCCACAAGAAGGGGTTCCTTGGAGACCCAGTACTTC.

J is TRBJ2-7 and V is TRBV4-1, with unresolved D. CDR1 MGHRA and CDR2 YSYEKL come from the germline V gene. The V end was cut by 2 bases, the J end by 3 bases, with 5 bases between. The CDR3 spans 12 residues. Here the CDR3 reads CASSQTGYEQYF. The CDR3 DNA is TGCGCCAGCAGCCAAACGGGCTACGAGCAGTACTTC.

The V call is TRBV30, the J call TRBJ1-4; D remains ambiguous. This CDR3 comprises 12 residues. V gave up 7 bases and J gave up 8 bases, with 14 bases separating them. In germline, CDR1 is GTSNPN, CDR2 SVGIG (reference sequence). The CDR3 DNA reads as TGTGCCTTCAGAAGGGTTGGGGAAAAACTGTTTTTT. Amino acid sequence: CAFRRVGEKLFF.

The V gene is TRBV7-2, the J gene TRBJ2-7; D possibly uses TRBD1 or TRBD2 (5 bases each). V shed 4 bases and J shed 4 bases, with 14 bases lying between them. Germline CDR1 SGHTA, CDR2 FQGNSA. The CDR3 spans 14 residues. Written as DNA, the CDR3 is TGTGCCAGCAGCTCCGGGACCGGGCAGTACGAGCAGTACTTC. Translating it yields CASSSGTGQYEQYF.

In its sample, this clonotype was seen once. The genes are TRBV5-4 and TRBJ2-7; 13 bases are shared with TRBD2. Germline V CDR1 and CDR2: SGHNT, YYREEE (reference sequence). After removal of 4 bases from V and 2 bases from J, the junction contained 6 bases not matched to a gene. CDR3 length: 16 residues. The CDR3 bases are TGTGCCAGCAGCAAAACTGGACTAGCGGGGGCCTACGAGCAGTACTTC. Its protein is CASSKTGLAGAYEQYF. Combining the CDR3 with reference TRBV5-4 and TRBJ2-7 gives the whole variable domain ETGVTQSPTHLIKTRGQQVTLRCSSQSGHNTVSWYQQALGQGPQFIFQYYREEENGRGNFPPRFSGLQFPNYSSELNVNALELDDSALYLCASSKTGLAGAYEQYFGPGTRLTVT.

The V and J genes are TRBV7-9 and TRBJ2-3; TRBD1 or TRBD2 may be the D gene (6 bases each). The CDR3 spans 14 residues. The V gene's germline CDR1 is SEHNR and CDR2 FQNEAQ (reference sequence). V shed 4 bases and J shed 4 bases, with 12 bases lying between them. The CDR3 DNA reads TGTGCCAGCAGCTACCAACGGGGGCCAGATACGCAGTATTTT. It translates to CASSYQRGPDTQYF.

The chain is built from TRBV3-1 and TRBJ2-6, with 7 nucleotides matching TRBD2. Germline trimming cut 4 bases from V and 0 bases from J; bases unmatched to any gene: 6. Germline loops: CDR1 LGHDT, CDR2 YNNKEL (reference sequence). The CDR3 runs 17 residues. The DNA of the CDR3 is TGTGCCAGCAGCCTTCCCGGGGGGAACTCTGGGGCCAACGTCCTGACTTTC. Protein sequence: CASSLPGGNSGANVLTF.

The chain links TRBV5-4 to TRBJ2-7, with a tentative D call TRBD1 (6 bases). Looked up from germline, CDR1 is SGHNT and CDR2 is YYREEE (reference sequence). The V end was cut by 3 bases, the J end by 3 bases, with 13 bases between. The CDR3 consists of 14 residues. The CDR3 loop reads CASSSTQGSYEQYF. In nucleotides, the CDR3 is TGTGCCAGCAGCTCTACACAGGGTAGCTACGAGCAGTACTTC.

This clonotype was counted a single time. The chain couples TRBV11-1 to TRBJ2-2, with D perhaps matching TRBD1 (6 bases). V lost 5 bases, J lost 4 bases, and 17 bases lay in between. CDR3 length: 16 amino acids. Germline CDR1 SGHAT, CDR2 FQDESV (reference sequence). Written as DNA, the CDR3 is TGTGCCAGCAGCCTAATGAGGGGGTCGGGCACCGGGGAGCTGTTTTTT. This sequence encodes CASSLMRGSGTGELFF.

CDR3 protein: CASNSGQANNQPQHF. The DNA for the CDR3 is TGTGCCAGCAACTCGGGACAGGCCAACAATCAGCCCCAGCATTTT. The J gene is TRBJ1-5, the V gene TRBV2, with 8 nucleotides matching TRBD1. The CDR3 sequence is 15 residues long. Germline V gene lookup returns CDR1 SNHLY and CDR2 FYNNEI. The V segment lost 7 bases and the J segment 3 bases; nucleotides outside the gene matches: 8.

The chain couples TRBV20-1 to TRBJ1-5; D gene ambiguous. Germline lookup yields CDR1 DFQATT and CDR2 SNEGSKA (reference sequence). CDR3 length: 12 residues. V was trimmed by 3 bases and J by 7 bases, leaving 10 bases between them. The DNA for the CDR3 is TGCAGTGCTAGTGGCTCCTTCCAGCCCCAGCATTTT. It specifies CSASGSFQPQHF.

The sample holds one count of this clonotype. The rearrangement uses TRBV29-1 and TRBJ2-5; D call uncertain. The CDR3 loop spans 12 amino acids. CDR1 is SQVTM, CDR2 ANQGSEA, per germline. V was pared by 2 bases and J by 1 base, with 5 bases between. CDR3 amino acids: CSVEYLQETQYF. The CDR3, as DNA: TGCAGCGTTGAATACCTCCAAGAGACCCAGTACTTC. Using reference TRBV29-1 and TRBJ2-5 for the parts outside the CDR3, the full variable domain is SAVISQKPSRDICQRGTSLTIQCQVDSQVTMMFWYRQQPGQSLTLIATANQGSEATYESGFVIDKFPISRPNLTFSTLTVSNMSPEDSSIYLCSVEYLQETQYFGPGTRLLVL.

The V call is TRBV7-3, the J call TRBJ2-1, with unresolved D. Deletions cut 5 bases from V and 9 bases from J, with 11 bases between. The germline V gene has CDR1 SGHTA and CDR2 FQGTGA. This CDR3 comprises 12 residues. The CDR3 protein is CASSKGQSEQFF. CDR3 nucleotide sequence: TGTGCCAGCAGCAAAGGGCAGAGTGAGCAGTTCTTC.

The chain employs TRBV27 and TRBJ2-4; D might be TRBD2 (6 bases). Germline-derived CDR1 and CDR2 are MNHEY and SMNVEV (reference sequence). This CDR3 spans 14 amino acids. Trimming cost V 4 bases and J 6 bases, with 13 bases left between them. In nucleotides, the CDR3 is TGTGCCAGCAGTTCACTAGCCGGGGCAAACATTCAGTACTTC. It specifies CASSSLAGANIQYF.

This clonotype was seen just once. The rearrangement joins TRBV7-8 to TRBJ2-1, with TRBD2 identical over 7 bases. V lost 5 bases and J lost 7; bases outside the gene matches: 14. The CDR3 contains 16 residues. Germline V gene lookup returns CDR1 SGHVS and CDR2 FQNEAQ. This CDR3 is CASSPRGGYDRNEQFF. For the CDR3, the DNA is TGTGCCAGCAGCCCCCGCGGGGGATACGACCGGAATGAGCAGTTCTTC.

This clonotype has just one count. This chain connects TRBV20-1 to TRBJ2-5; 11 nucleotides line up with TRBD2. V was pared by 2 bases and J by 5 bases, with 4 bases of the junction left unmatched. The CDR3 has 14 amino acids. Germline values: CDR1 DFQATT, CDR2 SNEGSKA (reference sequence). The CDR3 DNA follows: TGCAGTGCTAGACGAACTAGCGGGGGTGAGACCCAGTACTTC. Residues: CSARRTSGGETQYF.